This T cell receptor (beta chain) was identified during a study of blood T cell repertoires in COVID-19. Turning to the study itself: Spain, Italy and the United States supplied samples that represented acute and convalescent COVID-19.

Per the original methods: The authors estimated nucleated cell counts from reference gene primer amplification. Libraries were prepared by immunoSEQ multiplex PCR; TCRdb keeps only in-frame clonotypes and omits some of them. V, J and clone size derive from that table, while D and trimming were established from the DNA sequence. The sample carries under 110,000 clones, 70% to 75% recorded once. Germline V gene data show CDR1 as LNHDA and CDR2 as SQIVND (reference sequence). The J segment lost 6 bases and the V segment lost 4 bases, leaving 6 bases of the junction unmatched. This CDR3 is built from 14 residues. This clone was seen ten or more times.

This chain links TRBV19 with TRBJ2-3; 8 nucleotides match TRBD1. Sequencing was carried out using peripheral blood. The clonotype was recovered from a human donor with acute or convalescent COVID-19. The donor label of this sample is uncertain. DNA for the CDR3: TGTGCCAGTAGTAAGGACAGGGCTATGGATACGCAGTATTTT. Its protein product is CASSKDRAMDTQYF.